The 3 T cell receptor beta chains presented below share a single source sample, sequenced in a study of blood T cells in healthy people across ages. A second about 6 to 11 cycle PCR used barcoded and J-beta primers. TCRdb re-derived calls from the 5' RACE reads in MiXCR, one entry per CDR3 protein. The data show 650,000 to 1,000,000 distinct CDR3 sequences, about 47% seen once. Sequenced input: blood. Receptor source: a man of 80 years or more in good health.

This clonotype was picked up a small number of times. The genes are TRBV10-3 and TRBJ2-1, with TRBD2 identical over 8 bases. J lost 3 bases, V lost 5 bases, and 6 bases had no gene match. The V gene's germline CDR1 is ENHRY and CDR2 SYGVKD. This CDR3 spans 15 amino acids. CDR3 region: CAISRPSGYYNEQFF. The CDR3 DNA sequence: TGTGCCATCAGTCGCCCTAGCGGGTACTACAATGAGCAGTTCTTC.

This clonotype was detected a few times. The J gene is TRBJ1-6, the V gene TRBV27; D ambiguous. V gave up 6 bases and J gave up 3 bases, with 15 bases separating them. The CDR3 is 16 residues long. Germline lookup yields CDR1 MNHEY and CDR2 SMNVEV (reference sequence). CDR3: CASSPGRHLYNSPLHF. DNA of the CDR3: TGTGCCAGCAGCCCCGGACGGCACCTCTATAATTCACCCCTCCACTTT.

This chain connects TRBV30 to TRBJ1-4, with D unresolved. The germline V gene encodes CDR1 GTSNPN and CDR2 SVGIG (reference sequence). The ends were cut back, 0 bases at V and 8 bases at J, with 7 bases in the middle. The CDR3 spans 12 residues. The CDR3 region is CAWSVLVEKLFF. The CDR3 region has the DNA TGTGCCTGGAGTGTACTTGTGGAAAAACTGTTTTTT. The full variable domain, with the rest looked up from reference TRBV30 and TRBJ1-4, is SQTIHQWPATLVQPVGSPLSLECTVEGTSNPNLYWYRQAAGRGLQLLFYSVGIGQISSEVPQNLSASRPQDRQFILSSKKLLLSDSGFYLCAWSVLVEKLFFGSGTQLSVL.